This T cell receptor beta chain was retrieved from a study of T cells in Graves' hyperthyroidism and ophthalmopathy. Study context: It was at initial diagnosis, before any treatment, that peripheral blood was collected.

RNA transcripts served as the template for amplifying TCR beta CDR3 regions. Using the HTBI primer set, a first-round RT-PCR was run on the TCR CDR3. Each CDR3 protein gets one entry after TCRdb re-called the multiplex PCR reads with MiXCR. Of 730,000 or so distinct CDR3 sequences listed, approximately 18% are singletons. This clonotype has more than one count but fewer than ten. Its target is unknown. Study-wide results and limits: Classification by a 13 V-J model distinguished ophthalmopathy from stable hyperthyroidism.

Thyroid ultrasound, orbital computed tomography, clinical symptoms, and serum thyroxine and TRAb underpinned diagnoses. Using around 10 ml of fresh peripheral blood, PBMCs were prepared. The germline V gene has CDR1 SQVTM and CDR2 ANQGSEA. V gave up 4 bases and J gave up 1 base, with 13 bases separating them. This CDR3 is built from 14 residues. The gene calls are TRBV29-1 and TRBJ1-1; D unclear. The sequence was collected from a woman in her forties or fifties with Graves' hyperthyroidism that later progressed to Graves' ophthalmopathy. Specimen: blood. The CDR3 DNA follows: TGCAGCGTTGTTGCCGGAAGTCCGAACACTGAAGCTTTCTTT. This codes for CSVVAGSPNTEAFF.